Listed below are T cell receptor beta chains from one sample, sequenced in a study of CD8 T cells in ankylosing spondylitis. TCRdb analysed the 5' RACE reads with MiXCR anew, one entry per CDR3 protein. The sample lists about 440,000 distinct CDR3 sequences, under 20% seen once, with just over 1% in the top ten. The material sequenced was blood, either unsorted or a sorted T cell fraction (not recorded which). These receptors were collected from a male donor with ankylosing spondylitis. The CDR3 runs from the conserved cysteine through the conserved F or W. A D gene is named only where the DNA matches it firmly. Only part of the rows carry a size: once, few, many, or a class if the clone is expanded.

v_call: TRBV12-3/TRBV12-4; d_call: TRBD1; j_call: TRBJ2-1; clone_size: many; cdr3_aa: CASSWTGLNNEQFF; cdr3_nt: TGTGCCAGCAGTTGGACAGGGTTAAACAATGAGCAGTTCTTC
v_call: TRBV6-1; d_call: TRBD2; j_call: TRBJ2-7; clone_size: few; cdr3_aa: CASRAGLTTYEQYF; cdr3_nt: TGTGCCAGCCGCGCGGGACTAACTACCTACGAGCAGTACTTC
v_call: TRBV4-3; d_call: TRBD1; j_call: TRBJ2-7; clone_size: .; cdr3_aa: CASSQGIQGAGSYEQYF; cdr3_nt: TGCGCCAGCAGCCAAGGAATACAGGGGGCCGGCTCCTACGAGCAGTACTTC
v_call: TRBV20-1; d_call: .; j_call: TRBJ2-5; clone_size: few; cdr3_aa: CSAQVQETQYF; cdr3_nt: TGCAGTGCACAGGTCCAAGAGACCCAGTACTTC
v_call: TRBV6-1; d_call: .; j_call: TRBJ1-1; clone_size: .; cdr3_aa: CASRGHGGTEAFF; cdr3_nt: TGTGCCAGCCGGGGGCATGGGGGCACTGAAGCTTTCTTT
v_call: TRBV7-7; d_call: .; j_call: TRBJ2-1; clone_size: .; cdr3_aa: CASILSHNEQFF; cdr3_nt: TGTGCTAGCATCCTCTCCCACAATGAGCAGTTCTTC
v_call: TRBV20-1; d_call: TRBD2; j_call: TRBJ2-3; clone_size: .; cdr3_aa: CSPLAGGRGDTQYF; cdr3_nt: TGCAGTCCTTTAGCGGGAGGGCGGGGAGATACGCAGTATTTT
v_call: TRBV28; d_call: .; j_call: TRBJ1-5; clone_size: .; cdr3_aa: CASRQLNQPQHF; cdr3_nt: TGTGCCAGCAGACAGCTCAATCAGCCCCAGCATTTT
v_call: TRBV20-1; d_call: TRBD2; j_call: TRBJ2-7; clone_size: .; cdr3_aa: CSATGAGGPADEQYF; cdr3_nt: TGCAGTGCTACAGGGGCGGGAGGGCCTGCAGACGAGCAGTACTTC
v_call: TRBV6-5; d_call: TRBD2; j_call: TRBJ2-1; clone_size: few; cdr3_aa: CASTPPGGMDNEQFF; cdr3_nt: TGTGCCAGCACCCCACCGGGGGGGATGGACAATGAGCAGTTCTTC
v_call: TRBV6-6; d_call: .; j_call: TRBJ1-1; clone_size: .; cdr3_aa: CASSYTEGTEAFF; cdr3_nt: TGTGCCAGCAGTTACACCGAGGGAACTGAAGCTTTCTTT
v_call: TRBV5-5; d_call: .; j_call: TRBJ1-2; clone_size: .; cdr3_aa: CASSRAPGVEGGYTF; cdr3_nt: TGTGCCAGCAGCCGAGCCCCAGGGGTCGAGGGTGGCTACACCTTC
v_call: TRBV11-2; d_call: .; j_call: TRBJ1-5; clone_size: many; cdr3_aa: CASSSLKGLGQPQHF; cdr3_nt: TGTGCCAGCAGCTCTTTAAAGGGGTTAGGTCAGCCCCAGCATTTT
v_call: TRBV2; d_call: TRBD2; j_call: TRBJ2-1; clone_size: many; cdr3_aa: CASSRLANEQFF; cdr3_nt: TGTGCCAGCAGTCGACTAGCGAATGAGCAGTTCTTC
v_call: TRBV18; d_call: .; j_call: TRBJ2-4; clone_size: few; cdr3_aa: CASSPPQSLAKNIQYF; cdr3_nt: TGTGCCAGCTCACCACCCCAGAGTCTGGCCAAAAACATTCAGTACTTC
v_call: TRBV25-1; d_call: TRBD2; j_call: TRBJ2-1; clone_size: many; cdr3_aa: CASSEMSGLAANNEQFF; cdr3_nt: TGTGCCAGCAGTGAAATGTCGGGACTAGCGGCCAACAATGAGCAGTTCTTC
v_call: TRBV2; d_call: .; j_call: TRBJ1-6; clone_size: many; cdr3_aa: CASSRDTVHSPLHF; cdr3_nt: TGTGCCAGCAGTCGGGACACCGTTCATTCACCCCTCCACTTT
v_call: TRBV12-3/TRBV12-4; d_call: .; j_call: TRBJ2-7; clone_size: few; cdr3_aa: CASSLVVGATAQYF; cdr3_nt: TGTGCCAGCAGTTTGGTGGTCGGGGCCACCGCGCAGTACTTC
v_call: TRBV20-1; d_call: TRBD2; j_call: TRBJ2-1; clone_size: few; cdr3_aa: CSARAAAGAYNEQFF; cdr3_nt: TGCAGTGCTAGAGCGGCAGCGGGAGCCTACAATGAGCAGTTCTTC
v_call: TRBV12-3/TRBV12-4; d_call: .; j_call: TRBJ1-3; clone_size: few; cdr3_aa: CASSFLNSGNTIYF; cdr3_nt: TGTGCCAGCAGTTTTCTCAACTCTGGAAACACCATATATTTT
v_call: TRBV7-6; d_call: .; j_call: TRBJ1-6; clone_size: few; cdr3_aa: CASSGQLNSYNSPLHF; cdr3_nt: TGTGCCAGCTCCGGACAGCTCAACTCCTATAATTCACCCCTCCACTTT
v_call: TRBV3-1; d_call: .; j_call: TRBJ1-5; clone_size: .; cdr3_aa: CASSQGGGSNQPQHF; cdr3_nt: TGTGCCAGCAGCCAAGGGGGGGGCAGCAATCAGCCCCAGCATTTT
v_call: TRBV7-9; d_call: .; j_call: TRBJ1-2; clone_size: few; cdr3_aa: CASSFDRYGYTF; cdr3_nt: TGTGCCAGCAGCTTCGACAGATATGGCTACACCTTC
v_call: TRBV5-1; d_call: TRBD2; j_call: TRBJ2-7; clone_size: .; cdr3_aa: CASGSSSGTSSYEQYF; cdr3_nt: TGCGCCAGCGGAAGCTCGAGCGGGACTAGCTCCTACGAGCAGTACTTC
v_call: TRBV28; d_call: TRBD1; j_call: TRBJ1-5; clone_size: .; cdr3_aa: CASKNQGGRQPQHF; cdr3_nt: TGTGCCAGCAAGAACCAGGGGGGTCGTCAGCCCCAGCATTTT
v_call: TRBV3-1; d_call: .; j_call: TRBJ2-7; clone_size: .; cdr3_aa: CACSQNPVGSYEQYF; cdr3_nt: TGTGCCTGCAGCCAAAACCCGGTGGGCTCCTACGAGCAGTACTTC
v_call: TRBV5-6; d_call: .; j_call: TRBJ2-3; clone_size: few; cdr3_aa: CASSPDQRTDTQYF; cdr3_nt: TGTGCCAGCAGCCCGGACCAGCGCACAGATACGCAGTATTTT
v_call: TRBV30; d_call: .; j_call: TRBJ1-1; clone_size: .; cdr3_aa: CAWSRQENTEAFF; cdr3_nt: TGTGCCTGGTCCCGCCAGGAGAACACTGAAGCTTTCTTT
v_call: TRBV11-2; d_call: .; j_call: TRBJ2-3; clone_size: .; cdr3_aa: CASSPLLTVSTDTQYF; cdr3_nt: TGTGCCAGCAGCCCTCTTCTGACAGTCTCCACAGATACGCAGTATTTT
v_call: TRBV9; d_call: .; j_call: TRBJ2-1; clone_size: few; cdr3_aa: CASSVSQGIGVGISYNEQFF; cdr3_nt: TGTGCCAGCAGCGTAAGTCAGGGGATAGGTGTTGGGATTTCCTACAATGAGCAGTTCTTC
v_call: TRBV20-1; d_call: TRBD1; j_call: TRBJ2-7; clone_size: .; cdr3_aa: CSAPTLDRGRSEQYF; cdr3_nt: TGCAGTGCACCGACTCTCGACAGGGGGCGCAGCGAGCAGTACTTC
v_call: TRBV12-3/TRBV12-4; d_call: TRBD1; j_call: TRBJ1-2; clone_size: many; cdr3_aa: CASSFSAGGIYGYTF; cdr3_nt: TGTGCCAGCAGTTTTTCGGCAGGGGGCATTTATGGCTACACCTTC
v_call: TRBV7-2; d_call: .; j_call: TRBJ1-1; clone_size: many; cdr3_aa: CASTSRQNTEAFF; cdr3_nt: TGTGCCAGCACCTCCAGGCAGAACACTGAAGCTTTCTTT
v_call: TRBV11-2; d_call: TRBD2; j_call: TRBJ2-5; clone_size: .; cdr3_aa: CASSRLAGLRQETQYF; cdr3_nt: TGTGCCAGCAGCCGGCTAGCGGGGTTGAGGCAAGAGACCCAGTACTTC
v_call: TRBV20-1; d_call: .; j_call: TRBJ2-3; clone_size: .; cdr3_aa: CSARDRRFAKPDTQYF; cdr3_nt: TGCAGTGCTAGAGATCGGAGGTTTGCTAAACCAGATACGCAGTATTTT
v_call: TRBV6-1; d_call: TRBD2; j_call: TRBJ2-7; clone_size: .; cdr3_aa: CASGRTRGGNEQYF; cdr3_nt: TGTGCCAGCGGACGGACCCGGGGGGGAAACGAGCAGTACTTC
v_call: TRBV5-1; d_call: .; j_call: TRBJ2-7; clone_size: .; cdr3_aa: CASRPGQTSSYEQYF; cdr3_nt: TGCGCCAGCAGACCGGGACAGACTAGCTCCTACGAGCAGTACTTC
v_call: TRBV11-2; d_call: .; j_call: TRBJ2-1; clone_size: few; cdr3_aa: CASSLVAAYNEQFF; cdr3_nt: TGTGCCAGCAGCTTAGTAGCAGCGTACAATGAGCAGTTCTTC
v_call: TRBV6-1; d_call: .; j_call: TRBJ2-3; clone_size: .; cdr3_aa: CASRPGRAGHTDTQYF; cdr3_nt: TGTGCCAGCAGACCCGGCCGAGCGGGACACACAGATACGCAGTATTTT
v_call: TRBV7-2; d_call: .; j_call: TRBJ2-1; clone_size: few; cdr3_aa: CASSLVRAGNEQFF; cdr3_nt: TGTGCCAGCAGCTTAGTCAGGGCTGGCAATGAGCAGTTCTTC
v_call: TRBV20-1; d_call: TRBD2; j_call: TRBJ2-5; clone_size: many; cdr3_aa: CSARVSGRGETQYF; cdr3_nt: TGCAGTGCTAGAGTGAGCGGGAGAGGGGAGACCCAGTACTTC
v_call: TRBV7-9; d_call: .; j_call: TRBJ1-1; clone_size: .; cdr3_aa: CASSLAAGSEAFF; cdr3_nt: TGTGCCAGCAGCTTAGCGGCGGGGTCTGAAGCTTTCTTT
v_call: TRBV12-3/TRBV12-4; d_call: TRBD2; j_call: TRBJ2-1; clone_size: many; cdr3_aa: CASSLYGGRVYNEQFF; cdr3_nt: TGTGCCAGCAGTTTATACGGCGGGAGGGTCTACAATGAGCAGTTCTTC
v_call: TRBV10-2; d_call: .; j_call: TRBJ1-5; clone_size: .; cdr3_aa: CASSEWGQPQHF; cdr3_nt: TGCGCCAGCAGTGAGTGGGGTCAGCCCCAGCATTTT
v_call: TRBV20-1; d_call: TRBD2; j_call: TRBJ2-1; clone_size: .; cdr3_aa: CSARKTSGSYNEQFF; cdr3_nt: TGCAGTGCTAGAAAGACTAGCGGGAGTTACAATGAGCAGTTCTTC
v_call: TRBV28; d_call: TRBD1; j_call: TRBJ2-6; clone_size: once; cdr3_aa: CASRPTGVSSGANVLTF; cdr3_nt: TGTGCCAGCAGACCCACAGGGGTCTCCTCTGGGGCCAACGTCCTGACTTTC
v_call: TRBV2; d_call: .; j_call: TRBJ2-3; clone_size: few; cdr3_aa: CASKIRDLVGTQYF; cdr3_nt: TGTGCCAGCAAAATCCGGGACCTCGTGGGGACGCAGTATTTT
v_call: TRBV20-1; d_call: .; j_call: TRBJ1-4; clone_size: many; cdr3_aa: CSARGGGADATNEKLFF; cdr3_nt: TGCAGTGCTAGAGGTGGTGGGGCAGATGCAACTAATGAAAAACTGTTTTTT
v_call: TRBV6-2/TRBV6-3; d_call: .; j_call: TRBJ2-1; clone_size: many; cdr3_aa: CASSLAGASYNEQFF; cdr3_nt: TGTGCCAGCAGTTTGGCCGGGGCTTCCTACAATGAGCAGTTCTTC
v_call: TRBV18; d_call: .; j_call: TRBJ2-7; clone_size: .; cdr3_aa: CASHPGRSYEQYF; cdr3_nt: TGTGCCAGCCACCCCGGCAGATCCTACGAGCAGTACTTC
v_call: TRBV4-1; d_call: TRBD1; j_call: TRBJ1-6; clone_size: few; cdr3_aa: CASSQDGGQGISPLHF; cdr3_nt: TGCGCCAGCAGCCAAGATGGGGGACAGGGCATTTCACCCCTCCACTTT
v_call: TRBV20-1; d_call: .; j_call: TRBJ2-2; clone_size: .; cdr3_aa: CSARVGADTTGELFF; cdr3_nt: TGCAGTGCTAGAGTGGGGGCAGATACCACCGGGGAGCTGTTTTTT
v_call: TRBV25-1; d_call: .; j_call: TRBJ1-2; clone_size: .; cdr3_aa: CASSAFHYNYGYTF; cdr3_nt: TGTGCCAGCAGTGCCTTCCACTATAACTATGGCTACACCTTC
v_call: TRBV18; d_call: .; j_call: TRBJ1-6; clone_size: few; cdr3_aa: CASSPSGAGGNSPLHF; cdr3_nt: TGTGCCAGCTCACCATCAGGGGCCGGGGGTAATTCACCCCTCCACTTT